This T cell receptor beta chain was obtained from a study of shared clonotypes between healthy human individuals. Broader study findings: Sampling involved blood alone; tissue repertoires likely differ.

With regard to this clone: The antigen is undetermined.

The CDR3 extends over 13 amino acids. The germline V and J ends were trimmed by 5 bases and 9 bases, with 14 bases remaining between them. Germline CDR1 and CDR2: WNHNN and SYGVQD (reference sequence). Everyone who donated was a Caucasian adult who lived in Nashville, Tennessee. Researchers divided each subset's genomic DNA evenly across several immunoSEQ plates. Replicate PCRs from sorted subsets contained 200 ng DNA, which is tens of thousands of T cell genomes. The method was immunoSEQ multiplex PCR; TCRdb's version includes in-frame clones alone and lacks a portion of them. Of about 980,000 clones in the sample, over 60% were seen once.

The source material was memory CD4+ T cells sorted from blood. Sample subset: CD45RA-negative fraction. This TCR derives from a man in his late teens or twenties in good health. This chain links TRBV10-1 with TRBJ2-1; D is unclear. The CDR3 spells CASSPSYAGEQFF. The DNA for the CDR3 is TGCGCCAGCAGTCCCTCGTACGCCGGTGAGCAGTTCTTC.